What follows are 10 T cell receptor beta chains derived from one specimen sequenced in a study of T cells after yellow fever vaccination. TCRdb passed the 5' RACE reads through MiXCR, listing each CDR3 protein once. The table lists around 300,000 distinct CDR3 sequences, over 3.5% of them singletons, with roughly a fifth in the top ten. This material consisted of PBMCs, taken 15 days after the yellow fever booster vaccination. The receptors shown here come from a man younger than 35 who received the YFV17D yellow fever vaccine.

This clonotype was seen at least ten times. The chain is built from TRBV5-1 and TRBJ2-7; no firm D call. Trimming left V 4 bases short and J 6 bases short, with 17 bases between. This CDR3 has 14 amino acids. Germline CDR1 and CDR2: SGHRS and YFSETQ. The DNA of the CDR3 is TGCGCCAGCAGCCCGCTGGGTTTGGGTACCGAGCAGTACTTC. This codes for CASSPLGLGTEQYF.

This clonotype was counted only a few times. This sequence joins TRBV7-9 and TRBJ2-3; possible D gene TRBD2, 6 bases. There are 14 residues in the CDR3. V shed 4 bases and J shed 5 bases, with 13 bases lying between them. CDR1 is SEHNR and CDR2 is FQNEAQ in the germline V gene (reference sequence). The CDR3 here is CASSSAGGKDTQYF. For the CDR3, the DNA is TGTGCCAGCAGCTCCGCAGGCGGGAAAGATACGCAGTATTTT.

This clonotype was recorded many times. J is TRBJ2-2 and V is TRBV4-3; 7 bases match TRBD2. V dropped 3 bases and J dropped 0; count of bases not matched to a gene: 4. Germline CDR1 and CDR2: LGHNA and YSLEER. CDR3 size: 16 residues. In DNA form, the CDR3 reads TGCGCCAGCAGCCAGAGCGGGACTCCGAACACCGGGGAGCTGTTTTTT. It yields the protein CASSQSGTPNTGELFF.

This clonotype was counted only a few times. CDR3 loop: CASSLGVTRLEQYF. The CDR3 DNA follows: TGTGCCAGCAGCTTAGGAGTGACACGTCTCGAGCAGTACTTC. The V and J genes are TRBV7-2 and TRBJ2-7, with D unclear. Trimming left V 1 base short and J 6 bases short, with 13 bases between. Germline V gene lookup returns CDR1 SGHTA and CDR2 FQGNSA. The CDR3 runs 14 residues.

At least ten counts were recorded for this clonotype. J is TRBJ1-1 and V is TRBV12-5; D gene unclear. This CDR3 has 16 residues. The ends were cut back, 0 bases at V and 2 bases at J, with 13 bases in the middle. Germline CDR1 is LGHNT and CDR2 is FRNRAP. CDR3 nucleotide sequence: TGTGCTAGTGGTTTGGTACTAACCAGATCTAACACTGAAGCTTTCTTT. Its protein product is CASGLVLTRSNTEAFF. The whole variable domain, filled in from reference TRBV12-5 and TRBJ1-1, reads DARVTQTPRHKVTEMGQEVTMRCQPILGHNTVFWYRQTMMQGLELLAYFRNRAPLDDSGMPKDRFSAEMPDATLATLKIQPSEPRDSAVYFCASGLVLTRSNTEAFFGQGTRLTVV.

CDR3 sequence: CASSLSWVRFF. The CDR3 nucleotides read TGTGCCAGCAGTTTAAGTTGGGTGCGGTTCTTC. The chain uses TRBV28 and TRBJ2-1; D gene uncertain. In germline, CDR1 is MDHEN, CDR2 SYDVKM. The CDR3 is 11 amino acids. V lost 2 bases and J lost 15, with 11 bases in between.

As DNA, the CDR3 is TGCAGTGCTCTTCCCGAACGGCGGGGGGGTACAGATACGCAGTATTTT. Translating it yields CSALPERRGGTDTQYF. The chain joins TRBV20-1 to TRBJ2-3; 9 positions agree with TRBD2. This CDR3 region has 16 residues. Germline V gene sequence: CDR1 DFQATT, CDR2 SNEGSKA (reference sequence). J lost 3 bases, V lost 5 bases, and 12 bases had no gene match.

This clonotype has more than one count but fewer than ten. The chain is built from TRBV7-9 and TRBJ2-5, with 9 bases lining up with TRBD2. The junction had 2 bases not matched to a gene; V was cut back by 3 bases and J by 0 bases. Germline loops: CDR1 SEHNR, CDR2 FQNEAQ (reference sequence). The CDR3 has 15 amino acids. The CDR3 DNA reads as TGTGCCAGCAGCTTCCTAGCGGGGTACCAAGAGACCCAGTACTTC. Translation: CASSFLAGYQETQYF. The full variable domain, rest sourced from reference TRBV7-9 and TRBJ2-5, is DTGVSQNPRHKITKRGQNVTFRCDPISEHNRLYWYRQTLGQGPEFLTYFQNEAQLEKSRLLSDRFSAERPKGSFSTLEIQRTEQGDSAMYLCASSFLAGYQETQYFGPGTRLLVL.

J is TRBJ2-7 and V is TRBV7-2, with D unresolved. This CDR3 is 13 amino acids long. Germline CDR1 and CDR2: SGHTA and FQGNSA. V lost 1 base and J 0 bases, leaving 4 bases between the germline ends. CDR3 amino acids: CASSLGASYEQYV. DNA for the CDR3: TGTGCCAGCAGCTTAGGGGCCTCCTACGAGCAGTACGTC.

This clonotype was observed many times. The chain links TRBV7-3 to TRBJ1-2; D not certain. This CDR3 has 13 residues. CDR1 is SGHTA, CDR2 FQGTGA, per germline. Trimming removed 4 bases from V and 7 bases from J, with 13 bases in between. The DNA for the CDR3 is TGTGCCAGCAGCTCCAACCCCCCAGGTGGCTACACCTTC. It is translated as CASSSNPPGGYTF.